A selection of T cell receptor beta chains follows, all from one sample in a study of OX40 agonist ivuxolimab in advanced cancers. TCRdb's copy holds only in-frame clones and misses some; the assay was immunoSEQ multiplex PCR. Found here are about 25,000 clones, 80% to 90% of them singletons; the top ten hold approximately 16%. The specimen was CD4+ or CD8+ T cells sorted from blood, collected in a trial of the OX40 agonist ivuxolimab. The receptors stem from an adult with an advanced solid tumor such as melanoma, head and neck, liver or kidney cancer. Each CDR3 is given with its conserved first and last residue. A D gene is named only where the DNA matches it firmly. Only some rows state a clone size, as once, few, many or a class for expanded clones.

d_gene | j_gene | v_gene | abundance | CDR3nt | CDR3aa
TRBD1 | TRBJ2-6 | TRBV19 | . | TGTGCCAGTAGTCTCCCCGGGACAGCCTCTGGGGCCAACGTCCTGACTTTC | CASSLPGTASGANVLTF
. | TRBJ1-1 | TRBV4-2 | . | TGTGCCAGCAGCCAAATGCAGGGGATGAACACTGAAGCTTTCTTT | CASSQMQGMNTEAFF
. | TRBJ1-4 | TRBV27 | . | TGTGCCAGCAGCCTAAGGCAGGGTAAAGAAAAACTGTTTTTT | CASSLRQGKEKLFF
TRBD1 | TRBJ2-1 | TRBV4-1 | . | TGCGCCAGCAGCCAACACGGGACAGGGGCCTACAATGAGCAGTTCTTC | CASSQHGTGAYNEQFF
. | TRBJ2-2 | TRBV4-1 | . | TGCGCCAGCAGCCAAGCAGGGGTCTACGCGAACACCGGGGAGCTGTTTTTT | CASSQAGVYANTGELFF
. | TRBJ1-5 | TRBV25-1 | . | TGTGCCAAGGTCTGGAACTCCAGGGGCAATCAGCCCCAGCATTTT | CAKVWNSRGNQPQHF
TRBD2 | TRBJ2-5 | TRBV14 | . | TGTGCCAGCAGCAGTATAGCGGGAGTGGGGGAGACCCAGTACTTC | CASSSIAGVGETQYF
. | TRBJ1-1 | TRBV2 | . | TGTGCCAGCAGGGGGGCATTGAACACTGAAGCTTTCTTT | CASRGALNTEAFF
. | TRBJ2-1 | TRBV5-1 | . | TGCGCCAGCAGCTTTTCTTACAATGAGCAGTTCTTC | CASSFSYNEQFF
. | TRBJ2-1 | TRBV7-7 | . | TGTGCCAGCAGCTTAGCACGGGGCGCTTACAATGAGCAGTTCTTC | CASSLARGAYNEQFF
TRBD1 | TRBJ1-1 | TRBV27 | . | TGTGCCAGCAGTTTATCTCAGGGGGTATTGAACACTGAAGCTTTCTTT | CASSLSQGVLNTEAFF
TRBD1 | TRBJ2-1 | TRBV30 | . | TGTGCCTGGAGTGTATTCAGGACAGGGATAGCCAATGAGCAGTTCTTC | CAWSVFRTGIANEQFF
TRBD2 | TRBJ2-7 | TRBV4-1 | once | TGCGCCAGCAGCCAAGAGACTAGCGGGGGGGCGTACGAGCAGTACTTC | CASSQETSGGAYEQYF
. | TRBJ1-2 | TRBV13 | . | TGTGCCAGCAGCCCCGGGGACGGCGAGTCTAACTATGGCTACACCTTC | CASSPGDGESNYGYTF
TRBD2 | TRBJ2-3 | TRBV27 | . | TGTGCCAGCAGTGGACTAGCGGGCCGGGATACGCAGTATTTT | CASSGLAGRDTQYF
. | TRBJ2-6 | TRBV6-4 | medium-sized | TGTGCCAGCAGAGACAGGTGCTCCTCTGGGGCCAACGTCCTGACTTTC | CASRDRCSSGANVLTF
. | TRBJ2-2 | TRBV28 | . | TGTGCCAGCAGTTACACTCCGACAGGGAACACCGGGGAGCTGTTTTTT | CASSYTPTGNTGELFF
TRBD2 | TRBJ2-2 | TRBV9 | . | TGTGCCAGCAGCGTAGCGACTAGCGGGAGGAACACCGGGGAGCTGTTTTTT | CASSVATSGRNTGELFF
. | TRBJ1-1 | TRBV28 | . | TGTGCCAGCAGTTTATGCACAGCGCCCACCCTCATGAACACTGAAGCTTTCTTT | CASSLCTAPTLMNTEAFF
. | TRBJ2-2 | TRBV5-5 | . | TGTGCCAGCAGCTTCCAATACAGGGTCGGAGACACCGGGGAGCTGTTTTTT | CASSFQYRVGDTGELFF
TRBD2 | TRBJ2-5 | TRBV2 | . | TGTGCCAGCAGACCAACGGGGACTAGCGGGTGGGAAGAGACCCAGTACTTC | CASRPTGTSGWEETQYF
TRBD2 | TRBJ2-1 | TRBV7-6 | . | TGTGCCAGCAGCGTCCGGCCGACTAGCAGAAATGAGCAGTTCTTC | CASSVRPTSRNEQFF
. | TRBJ2-3 | TRBV9 | . | TGTGCCAGCAGCGTGGCTCAGGGAGGAGATACGCAGTATTTT | CASSVAQGGDTQYF